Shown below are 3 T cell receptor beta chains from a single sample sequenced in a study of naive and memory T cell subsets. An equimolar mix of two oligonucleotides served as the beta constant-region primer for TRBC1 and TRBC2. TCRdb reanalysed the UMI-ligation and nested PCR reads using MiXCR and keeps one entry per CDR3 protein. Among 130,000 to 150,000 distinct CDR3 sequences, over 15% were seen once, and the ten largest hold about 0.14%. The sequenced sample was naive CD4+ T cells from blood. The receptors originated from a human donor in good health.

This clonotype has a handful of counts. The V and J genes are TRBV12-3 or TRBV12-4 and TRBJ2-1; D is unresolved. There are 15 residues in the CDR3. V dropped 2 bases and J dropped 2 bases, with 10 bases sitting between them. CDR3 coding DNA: TGTGCCAGCAGTTTATACAGTGGGACCTACAATGAGCAGTTCTTC. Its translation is CASSLYSGTYNEQFF.

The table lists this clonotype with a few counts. The CDR3 spells CASRKYLSTDTQYF. As DNA, the CDR3 is TGCGCCAGCAGAAAGTACCTGAGCACAGATACGCAGTATTTT. This chain connects TRBV10-2 to TRBJ2-3; no firm D call. Germline-derived CDR1 and CDR2 are WSHSY and SAAADI. Trimming took off 6 bases at V and 0 bases at J, with 10 bases between the two ends. This CDR3 contains 14 residues.

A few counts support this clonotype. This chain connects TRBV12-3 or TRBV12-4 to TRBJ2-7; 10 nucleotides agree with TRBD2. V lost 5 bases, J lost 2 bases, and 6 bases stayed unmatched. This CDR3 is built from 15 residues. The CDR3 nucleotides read TGTGCCAGCAGTCGGGGACTAGCGCCTACCTACGAGCAGTACTTC. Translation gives CASSRGLAPTYEQYF.